A selection of T cell receptor beta chains follows, all from one sample in a study of cytomegalovirus exposure and HLA in healthy donors. The method was immunoSEQ multiplex PCR; TCRdb's version includes in-frame clones alone and lacks a portion of them. The table has 85,000 to 100,000 clones, 64% seen once; the top ten hold roughly 2.1%. Sequenced input: PBMCs. These receptors originate from a human donor in good health. Both conserved end residues are part of each CDR3. A D gene is named only where the DNA matches it firmly. Clone size is stated in some rows and not others, as once, few, many or a class when expanded.

J gene,V gene,clone size,D gene,CDR3 DNA,CDR3 protein
TRBJ2-7,TRBV30,once,TRBD2,TGTGCCTGGAGTGTATGGGGGGGATCCTACGAGCAGTACTTC,CAWSVWGGSYEQYF
TRBJ1-1,TRBV19,few,-,TGTGCCAGTAGTATAGCCGTTGAGACTGAAGCTTTCTTT,CASSIAVETEAFF
TRBJ1-2,TRBV29-1,-,-,TGCAGCGCAGGGATTACCAACTATGGCTACACCTTC,CSAGITNYGYTF
TRBJ2-1,TRBV7-9,-,-,TGTGCCAGCAGCTTACGGGGAATAAGCTCCTACAATGAGCAGTTCTTC,CASSLRGISSYNEQFF
TRBJ1-3,TRBV5-6,few,TRBD1,TGTGCCAGCAGCCCGGGGACAGAACCACCCCGGCTCTCTGGAAACACCATATATTTT,CASSPGTEPPRLSGNTIYF
TRBJ1-2,TRBV5-4,-,TRBD1,TGTGCCAGCAGCTTGGTAGGGGGCGGGTATGGCTACACCTTC,CASSLVGGGYGYTF
TRBJ1-5,TRBV5-6,few,TRBD1,TGTGCCAGCAGCTTGGATAGGACAGGGTGGGGGGGTAGCAATCAGCCCCAGCATTTT,CASSLDRTGWGGSNQPQHF
TRBJ1-5,TRBV6-6,-,-,TGTGCCAGCGGGCTGGGTGGCAATCAGCCCCAGCATTTT,CASGLGGNQPQHF
TRBJ2-3,TRBV7-2,-,TRBD2,TGTGCCAGCAGCTTGGGATCCGGGACTACTAGCACAGATACGCAGTATTTT,CASSLGSGTTSTDTQYF
TRBJ2-3,TRBV25-1,-,TRBD2,TGTGCCAGCACTCCCCTAGCGGGGGCCGGATGGGGCACAGATACGCAGTATTTT,CASTPLAGAGWGTDTQYF
TRBJ2-7,TRBV6-5,-,-,TGTGCCAGCAGTTACTCCGCGAGGGCCTACGAGCAGTACTTC,CASSYSARAYEQYF
TRBJ2-7,TRBV5-5,-,-,TGTGCCAGCAGCTTGTTTGGGACTGGGACCTACGAGCAGTACTTC,CASSLFGTGTYEQYF
TRBJ2-5,TRBV7-2,-,TRBD2,TGTGCCAGCAGCTCCCCTCGACTAGCGGGGGTAGAGGCCCAGTACTTC,CASSSPRLAGVEAQYF
TRBJ1-3,TRBV7-2,-,TRBD1,TGTGCCAGCAGCTTCGGGGGGGACAGAAAGGGGAACACCATATATTTT,CASSFGGDRKGNTIYF
TRBJ2-7,TRBV6-6,-,TRBD2,TGTGCCAGCAGTTCCCCGGGACTAGCGGGGTTCGAGCAGTACTTC,CASSSPGLAGFEQYF
TRBJ2-1,TRBV7-7,-,TRBD2,TGTGCCAGCAGCGCCCTGGCGGCTAGCGGTGAGCAGTTCTTC,CASSALAASGEQFF
TRBJ2-1,TRBV30,few,TRBD1,TGTGCCTGGGGACGGGGGACAGGGGTAACCAATGAGCAGTTCTTC,CAWGRGTGVTNEQFF
TRBJ1-2,TRBV7-9,-,TRBD1,TGTGCCAGCACCGGGACAGCGTTCTATGGCTACACCTTC,CASTGTAFYGYTF
TRBJ2-1,TRBV15,once,-,TGTGCCACCAGCACCTTCGACAGTTACAATGAGCAGTTCTTC,CATSTFDSYNEQFF
TRBJ2-7,TRBV7-2,few,TRBD1,TGTGCCAGCAGCCTTACAGGGGTGGGCGAGCAGTACTTC,CASSLTGVGEQYF
TRBJ1-2,TRBV18,once,TRBD1,TGTGCCAGCTCACCTCAGGGGGCGGGCTATGGCTACACCTTC,CASSPQGAGYGYTF
TRBJ2-3,TRBV19,-,TRBD2,TGTGCCAGTAGTATAGGGGCGGGGGGTTTAGCAGATACGCAGTATTTT,CASSIGAGGLADTQYF
TRBJ1-2,TRBV6-5,-,-,TGTGCCAGCAGCGCAGGTGGGCAGGGCGGCTACACCTTC,CASSAGGQGGYTF
TRBJ1-1,TRBV20-1,-,-,TGCAGTGTTGGGAGGAATGAAGCTTTCTTT,CSVGRNEAFF
TRBJ1-5,TRBV5-1,-,-,TGCGCCAGCAGCTCTACAGGGAGCAATCAGCCCCAGCATTTT,CASSSTGSNQPQHF
TRBJ1-3,TRBV4-2,-,-,TGTGCCAGCAGCCCCCTAATCGGAAACACCATATATTTT,CASSPLIGNTIYF
TRBJ1-2,TRBV11-2,-,TRBD1,TGTGCCAGCACCACGACAGGGGATGGCTACACCTTC,CASTTTGDGYTF
TRBJ2-1,TRBV27,-,TRBD1,TGTGCCAGCAGTTTTCGGACAGGGCCTTTTTGGGGTGAGCAGTTCTTC,CASSFRTGPFWGEQFF
TRBJ2-7,TRBV7-2,-,TRBD2,TGTGCCAGCAGCTTATTAATTGGCGGGGGGTACCCTCGGGAGCAGTACTTC,CASSLLIGGGYPREQYF
TRBJ1-1,TRBV11-3,once,-,TGTGCCAGCAGCCTACAGCTTCAGGGAGCTTTCTTT,CASSLQLQGAFF
TRBJ2-6,TRBV28,-,-,TGTGCCAGCAGTTTATGGGGAGGTGGTGTCAGGGTGAGCTCTGGGGCCAACGTCCTGACTTTC,CASSLWGGGVRVSSGANVLTF
TRBJ2-5,TRBV5-4,-,TRBD2,TGTGCCAGCAGCTTGATGGGACTAGCGGGGGGGCGGGAGACCCAGTACTTC,CASSLMGLAGGRETQYF
TRBJ2-1,TRBV7-3,-,TRBD1,TGTGCCAGCAGCGTAGACAGGGGGGATGAGCAGTTCTTC,CASSVDRGDEQFF
TRBJ2-1,TRBV11-2,-,TRBD2,TGTGCCAGCAGCTTGGGGAGAAAAGTAGCGGGGGGATCCTACAATGAGCAGTTCTTC,CASSLGRKVAGGSYNEQFF
TRBJ1-1,TRBV5-1,-,-,TGCGCCAGCAGCTTTGCGCTGAACACTGAAGCTTTCTTT,CASSFALNTEAFF
TRBJ1-1,TRBV27,-,TRBD1,TGTGCCAGCAGTTTAGGGACAGGAATGAACACTGAAGCTTTCTTT,CASSLGTGMNTEAFF
TRBJ2-1,TRBV7-6,-,-,TGTGCCAGCAGCGCCCGGGCCGTAAGCGGAAACAATGAGCAGTTCTTC,CASSARAVSGNNEQFF
TRBJ2-2,TRBV7-9,once,-,TGTGCCAGCAGCTTTCCTGCAGGGCCCACCGGGGAGCTGTTTTTT,CASSFPAGPTGELFF
TRBJ2-1,TRBV13,-,TRBD2,TGTGCCAGCAGCCGAACTAGGGGACTAGCGGGGGGGCTCCATAGTGAGCAGTTCTTC,CASSRTRGLAGGLHSEQFF
TRBJ1-2,TRBV18,-,-,TGTGCCAGCTCACCACCGCTGACAGAGATCTATGGCTACACCTTC,CASSPPLTEIYGYTF
TRBJ1-5,TRBV21-1,-,-,TGTGCCAGCAGTCAGAGACAGGGCGGCAATCAGCCCCAGCATTTT,CASSQRQGGNQPQHF
TRBJ1-3,TRBV4-3,-,TRBD1,TGCGCCAGCAGCCAAGTTACCGGACAGGGGGCTTCTGGAAACACCATATATTTT,CASSQVTGQGASGNTIYF
TRBJ2-2,TRBV4-3,-,TRBD2,TGCGCCAGCAGCCAAGCACTAGCGGGGGGCACCGGGGAGCTGTTTTTT,CASSQALAGGTGELFF
TRBJ2-7,TRBV6-5,-,TRBD1,TGTGCCAGCAATAGACAGGGACAGCTCTACGAGCAGTACTTC,CASNRQGQLYEQYF
TRBJ2-3,TRBV4-2,-,TRBD2,TGTGCCAGCAGCCAGTACCGAACGGGACTAGCGGGGGGAGTAGATACGCAGTATTTT,CASSQYRTGLAGGVDTQYF
TRBJ2-2,TRBV5-1,once,-,TGCGCCAGCAGCCTCCGATACTCACAGGGAAACACCGGGGAGCTGTTTTTT,CASSLRYSQGNTGELFF
TRBJ1-1,TRBV10-3,-,TRBD1,TGTGCCATCAGCGGGACAGGGGGAAAGATTAGGGACACTGAAGCTTTCTTT,CAISGTGGKIRDTEAFF
TRBJ1-4,TRBV2,-,TRBD1,TGTGCCATTCTCCGGGACAGGGCTGAAAAACTGTTTTTT,CAILRDRAEKLFF